The 9 T cell receptor beta chains below all came from one sample that was sequenced in a study of blood T cell repertoires in COVID-19 (dated by TCRdb to the early 2020s). Preparation of the library involved the immunoSEQ multiplex PCR assay. TCRdb stores this immuneACCESS table with in-frame sequences only. Part of the clones is absent; in the studies checked, under half of the shortfall reflects unresolved V genes, and no reason is known for the rest. This sample comprises around 99,000 clones, roughly 82% of them detected only once. Of the sample, approximately 7.9% falls within the top ten clones. Sequencing was carried out using peripheral blood. These TCRs come from a woman aged 80 or over with active or convalescent COVID-19.

This clone has only one observation. V gene TRBV28 combines with J gene TRBJ1-1; 7 nucleotides match TRBD1. Trimming took 6 bases from V and 11 from J; bases not matched to a gene: 9. CDR3 length: 12 amino acids. The V gene's germline CDR1 is MDHEN and CDR2 SYDVKM. The CDR3 loop reads CASRASDRDAFF. The CDR3 coding sequence is TGTGCCAGCAGGGCCTCCGACAGGGACGCTTTCTTT.

The rearrangement uses TRBV5-1 and TRBJ2-5, with 9 bases fitting TRBD1. Unmatched junction bases numbered 3, after V lost 0 bases and J lost 0 bases. This CDR3 has 16 residues. Germline values: CDR1 SGHRS, CDR2 YFSETQ. As DNA, the CDR3 is TGCGCCAGCAGCTTGGTGACAGGGGGTCACCAAGAGACCCAGTACTTC. Translation gives CASSLVTGGHQETQYF.

This sequence joins TRBV6-1 and TRBJ1-2; 7 bases agree with TRBD1. Trimming removed 3 bases from V and 9 bases from J; junction bases left unmatched: 16. The germline CDR1 and CDR2 sequences are MNHNS and SASEGT. The CDR3 spans 16 residues. The DNA for the CDR3 is TGTGCCAGCAGTGATCTAACCGGGACAGCGGTTGGTAGCTACACCTTC. This codes for CASSDLTGTAVGSYTF.

The chain links TRBV19 to TRBJ2-7; tentative D call: TRBD1 (6 bases). The germline gives CDR1 LNHDA, CDR2 SQIVND (reference sequence). There are 13 residues in the CDR3. With 9 bases removed from V and 1 base from J, the gap between germline ends came to 13 bases. The CDR3: CASNQQGSYEQYF. CDR3 DNA sequence: TGTGCCAGCAACCAACAGGGATCCTACGAGCAGTACTTC.

The rearrangement joins TRBV10-3 to TRBJ2-3, with TRBD2 as a possible D gene (5 bases). The V gene's germline CDR1 is ENHRY and CDR2 SYGVKD. Trimming stripped 4 bases from V and 4 bases from J, with 9 bases between. CDR3 length: 13 residues. CDR3 bases: TGTGCCATCAGTGCTCGGGGAGCAGATACGCAGTATTTT. Its translation: CAISARGADTQYF.

For the CDR3, the DNA is TGTGCCAGCAGCCATTTAGGGACTAGCGGGCCACAAGAGACCCAGTACTTC. It codes for CASSHLGTSGPQETQYF. The chain employs TRBV16 and TRBJ2-5; TRBD2 matches 12 bases. This CDR3 spans 17 amino acids. The V segment lost 3 bases and the J segment 2 bases; nucleotides outside the gene matches: 7. Germline loops: CDR1 KGHSY, CDR2 FQNENV.

CDR3 protein: CASSSLDGGAKNIQYF. In nucleotides, the CDR3 is TGTGCCAGCAGCTCACTGGACGGGGGGGCCAAAAACATTCAGTACTTC. The rearrangement joins TRBV5-4 to TRBJ2-4; 7 bases are shared with TRBD2. After removal of 3 bases from V and 1 base from J, the junction contained 7 bases not matched to a gene. This CDR3 has 16 residues. Germline CDR1 is SGHNT and CDR2 is YYREEE (reference sequence).

The chain joins TRBV28 to TRBJ1-1, with a tentative D call TRBD1 (5 bases). This CDR3 region has 15 residues. Trimming took off 7 bases at V and 6 bases at J, with 21 bases between the two ends. CDR1 MDHEN and CDR2 SYDVKM come from the germline V gene. The CDR3 here is CASTPRARMTAEAFF. The CDR3 DNA follows: TGTGCCAGCACCCCCAGGGCCCGGATGACGGCTGAAGCTTTCTTT.

The chain uses TRBV6-1 and TRBJ2-2; D is perhaps TRBD2 (5 bases). Trimming removed 0 bases from V and 3 bases from J, with 14 bases in between. The CDR3 is 17 amino acids. Germline CDR1 and CDR2: MNHNS and SASEGT. CDR3 amino acids: CASSEALRGGDTGELFF. The CDR3 DNA sequence: TGTGCCAGCAGTGAAGCGCTCCGGGGTGGAGACACCGGGGAGCTGTTTTTT.